This T cell receptor (beta chain) came from a study of spatial heterogeneity in lung cancer. CDR3 length equals 15 residues. The germline V gene has CDR1 ENHRY and CDR2 SYGVKD. The V gene lost 0 bases and the J gene lost 1 base, with 9 bases spanning the gap. The sample's time point: sample taken at primary tumor resection. Via MiXCR, TCRdb re-called the 5' RACE reads, giving one row per CDR3 protein. The sample yields some 22,000 distinct CDR3 sequences, about 4.7% seen once. This clonotype was recorded many times. Material: PBMCs, obtained at surgery. J is TRBJ1-1 and V is TRBV10-3; possible D gene TRBD1, 5 bases. The receptor was derived from a male donor with early-stage non-small cell lung cancer. CDR3 sequence reads: CAISESGDGNTEAFF. The CDR3 DNA reads as TGTGCCATCAGTGAGTCCGGGGACGGGAACACTGAAGCTTTCTTT.